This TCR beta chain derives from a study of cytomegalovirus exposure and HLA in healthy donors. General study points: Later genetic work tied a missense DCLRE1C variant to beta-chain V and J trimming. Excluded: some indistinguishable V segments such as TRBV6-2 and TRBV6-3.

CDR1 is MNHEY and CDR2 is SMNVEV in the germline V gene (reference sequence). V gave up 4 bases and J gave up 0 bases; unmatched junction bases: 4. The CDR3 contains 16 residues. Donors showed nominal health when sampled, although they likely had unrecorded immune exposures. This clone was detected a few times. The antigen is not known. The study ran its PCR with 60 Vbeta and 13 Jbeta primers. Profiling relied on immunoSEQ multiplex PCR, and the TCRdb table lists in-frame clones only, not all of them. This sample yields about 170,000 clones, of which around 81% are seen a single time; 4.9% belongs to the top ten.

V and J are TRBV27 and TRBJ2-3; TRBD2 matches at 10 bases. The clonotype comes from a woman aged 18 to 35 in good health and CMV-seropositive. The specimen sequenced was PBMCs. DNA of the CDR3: TGTGCCAGCAGTTATAGCGGGGGGACGAGCACAGATACGCAGTATTTT. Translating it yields CASSYSGGTSTDTQYF.